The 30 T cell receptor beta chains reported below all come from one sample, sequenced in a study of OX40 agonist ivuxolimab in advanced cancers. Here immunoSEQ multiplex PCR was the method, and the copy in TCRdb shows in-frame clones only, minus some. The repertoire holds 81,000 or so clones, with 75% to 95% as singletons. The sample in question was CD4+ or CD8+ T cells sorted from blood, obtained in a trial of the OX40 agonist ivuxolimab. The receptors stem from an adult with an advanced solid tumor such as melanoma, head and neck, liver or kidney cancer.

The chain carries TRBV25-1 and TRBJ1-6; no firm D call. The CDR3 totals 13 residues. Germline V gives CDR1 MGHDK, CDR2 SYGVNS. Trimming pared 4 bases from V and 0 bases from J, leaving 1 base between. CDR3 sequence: CASSGSYNSPLHF. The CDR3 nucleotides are TGTGCCAGCAGTGGCTCCTATAATTCACCCCTCCACTTT.

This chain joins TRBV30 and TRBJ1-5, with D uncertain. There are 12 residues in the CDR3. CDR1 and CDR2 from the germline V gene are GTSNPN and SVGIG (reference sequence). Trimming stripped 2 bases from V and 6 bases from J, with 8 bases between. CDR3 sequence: CAWSQDLQPQHF. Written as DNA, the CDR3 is TGTGCCTGGAGTCAGGACCTTCAGCCCCAGCATTTT.

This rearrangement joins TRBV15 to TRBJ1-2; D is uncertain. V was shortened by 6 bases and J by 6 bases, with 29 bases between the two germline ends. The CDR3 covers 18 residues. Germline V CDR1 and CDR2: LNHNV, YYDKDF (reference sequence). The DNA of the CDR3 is TGTGCCACCAGTGACGATGACATCTTCAGACTCGGAGGGCATGGCTACACCTTC. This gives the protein CATSDDDIFRLGGHGYTF.

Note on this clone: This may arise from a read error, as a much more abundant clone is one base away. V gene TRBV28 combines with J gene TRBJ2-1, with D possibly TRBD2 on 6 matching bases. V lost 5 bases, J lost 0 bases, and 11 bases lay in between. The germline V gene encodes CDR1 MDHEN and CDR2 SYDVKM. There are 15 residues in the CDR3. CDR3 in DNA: TGTGCCAGCAGTCTCCGGGGGAGCTCCTACAATGAGCAGTTCTTC. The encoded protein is CASSLRGSSYNEQFF.

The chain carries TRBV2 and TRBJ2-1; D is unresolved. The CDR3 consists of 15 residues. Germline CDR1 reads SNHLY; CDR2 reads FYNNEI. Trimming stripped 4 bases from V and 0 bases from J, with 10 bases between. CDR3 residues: CASSVGRSSYNEQFF. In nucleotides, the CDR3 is TGTGCCAGCAGTGTAGGACGGAGCTCCTACAATGAGCAGTTCTTC.

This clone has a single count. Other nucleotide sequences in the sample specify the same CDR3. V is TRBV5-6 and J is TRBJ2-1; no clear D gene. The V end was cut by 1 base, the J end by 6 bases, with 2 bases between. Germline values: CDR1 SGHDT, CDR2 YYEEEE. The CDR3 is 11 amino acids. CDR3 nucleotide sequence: TGTGCCAGCAGCTTGTCCAATGAGCAGTTCTTC. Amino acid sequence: CASSLSNEQFF.

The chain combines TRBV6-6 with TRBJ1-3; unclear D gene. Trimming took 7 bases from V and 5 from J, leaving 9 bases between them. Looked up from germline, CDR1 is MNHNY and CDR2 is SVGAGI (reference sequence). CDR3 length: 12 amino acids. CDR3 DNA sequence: TGTGCCAGCACCCGCCAGCGAAACACCATATATTTT. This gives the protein CASTRQRNTIYF.

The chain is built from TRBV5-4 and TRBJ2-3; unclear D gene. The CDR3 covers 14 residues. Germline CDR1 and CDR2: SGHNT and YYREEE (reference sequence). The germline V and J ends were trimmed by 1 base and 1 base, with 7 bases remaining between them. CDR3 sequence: CASSLLGGTDTQYF. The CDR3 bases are TGTGCCAGCAGCTTGCTCGGTGGCACAGATACGCAGTATTTT.

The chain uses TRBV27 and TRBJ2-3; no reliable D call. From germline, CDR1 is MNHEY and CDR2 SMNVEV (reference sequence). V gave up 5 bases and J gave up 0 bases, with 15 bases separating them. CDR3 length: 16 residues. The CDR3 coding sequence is TGTGCCAGCAGTCTGACAATGACTCGTAGCACAGATACGCAGTATTTT. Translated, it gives CASSLTMTRSTDTQYF.

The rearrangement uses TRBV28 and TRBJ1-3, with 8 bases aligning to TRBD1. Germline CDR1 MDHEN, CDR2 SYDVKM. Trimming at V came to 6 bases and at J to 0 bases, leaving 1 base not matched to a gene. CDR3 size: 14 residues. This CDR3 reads CASRGTGSGNTIYF. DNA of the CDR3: TGTGCCAGCAGGGGGACAGGCTCTGGAAACACCATATATTTT.

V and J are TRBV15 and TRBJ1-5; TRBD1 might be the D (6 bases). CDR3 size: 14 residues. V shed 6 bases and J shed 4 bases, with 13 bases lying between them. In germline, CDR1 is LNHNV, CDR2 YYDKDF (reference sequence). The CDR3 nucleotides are TGTGCCACCAGGACAGGAGACATTAATCAGCCCCAGCATTTT. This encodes CATRTGDINQPQHF.

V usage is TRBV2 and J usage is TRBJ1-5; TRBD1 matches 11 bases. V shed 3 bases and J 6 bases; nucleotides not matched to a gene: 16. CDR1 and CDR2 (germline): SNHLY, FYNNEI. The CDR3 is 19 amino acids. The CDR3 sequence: CASSENSRDRGKKRQPQHF. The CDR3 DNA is TGTGCCAGCAGTGAGAACTCCCGGGACAGGGGGAAGAAGCGTCAGCCCCAGCATTTT. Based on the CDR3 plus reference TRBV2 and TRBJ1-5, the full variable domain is EPEVTQTPSHQVTQMGQEVILRCVPISNHLYFYWYRQILGQKVEFLVSFYNNEISEKSEIFDDQFSVERPDGSNFTLKIRSTKLEDSAMYFCASSENSRDRGKKRQPQHFGDGTRLSIL.

The CDR3 DNA reads TGTGCCAGCAGCGGGACCGGCACAGATACGCAGTATTTT. Its protein is CASSGTGTDTQYF. The chain has TRBV9 and TRBJ2-3; D gene uncertain. CDR1 is SGDLS and CDR2 is YYNGEE in the germline V gene. The CDR3 length is 13 residues. The ends were cut back, 3 bases at V and 1 base at J, with 6 bases in the middle.

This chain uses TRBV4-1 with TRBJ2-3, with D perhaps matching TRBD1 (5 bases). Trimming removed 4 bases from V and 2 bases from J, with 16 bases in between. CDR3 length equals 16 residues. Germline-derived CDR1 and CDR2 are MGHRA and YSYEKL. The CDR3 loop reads CASSLTDSRTTDTQYF. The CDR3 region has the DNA TGCGCCAGCAGCCTGACAGACTCGCGGACCACAGATACGCAGTATTTT.

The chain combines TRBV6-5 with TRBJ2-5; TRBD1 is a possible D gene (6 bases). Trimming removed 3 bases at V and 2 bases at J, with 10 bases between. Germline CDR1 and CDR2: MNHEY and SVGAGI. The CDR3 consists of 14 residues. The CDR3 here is CASSYAGQQETQYF. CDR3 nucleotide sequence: TGTGCCAGCAGTTATGCCGGACAGCAAGAGACCCAGTACTTC.

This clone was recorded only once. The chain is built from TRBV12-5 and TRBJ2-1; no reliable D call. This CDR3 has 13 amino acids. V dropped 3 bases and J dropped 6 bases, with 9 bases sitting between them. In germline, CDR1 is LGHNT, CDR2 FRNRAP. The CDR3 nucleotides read TGTGCTAGTGGTTTCGGACCTCCCAATGAGCAGTTCTTC. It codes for CASGFGPPNEQFF.

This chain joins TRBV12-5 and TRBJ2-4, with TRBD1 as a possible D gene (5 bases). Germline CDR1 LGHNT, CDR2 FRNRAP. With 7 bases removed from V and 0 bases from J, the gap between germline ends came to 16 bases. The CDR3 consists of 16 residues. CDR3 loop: CASAPSGSLAKNIQYF. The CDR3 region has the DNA TGTGCTAGTGCCCCCTCAGGGTCTTTAGCCAAAAACATTCAGTACTTC.

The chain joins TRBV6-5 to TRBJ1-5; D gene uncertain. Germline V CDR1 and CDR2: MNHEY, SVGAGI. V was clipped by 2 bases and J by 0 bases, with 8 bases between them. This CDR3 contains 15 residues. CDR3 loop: CASSYRTDSNQPQHF. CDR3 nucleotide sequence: TGTGCCAGCAGTTACAGAACAGATAGCAATCAGCCCCAGCATTTT.

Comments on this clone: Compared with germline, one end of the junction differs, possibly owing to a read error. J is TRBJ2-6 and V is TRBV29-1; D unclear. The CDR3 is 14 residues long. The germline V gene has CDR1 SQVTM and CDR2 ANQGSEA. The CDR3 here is CSVPRASEANVLTF. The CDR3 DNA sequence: TGCAGCGTTCCAAGGGCTTCTGAGGCCAACGTCCTGACTTTC.

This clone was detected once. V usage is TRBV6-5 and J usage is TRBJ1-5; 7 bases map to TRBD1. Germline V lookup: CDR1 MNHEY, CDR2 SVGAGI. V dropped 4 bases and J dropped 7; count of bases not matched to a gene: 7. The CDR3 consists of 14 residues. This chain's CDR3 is CASSFDRARQPQHF. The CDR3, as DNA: TGTGCCAGCAGTTTCGACAGGGCTCGGCAGCCCCAGCATTTT.

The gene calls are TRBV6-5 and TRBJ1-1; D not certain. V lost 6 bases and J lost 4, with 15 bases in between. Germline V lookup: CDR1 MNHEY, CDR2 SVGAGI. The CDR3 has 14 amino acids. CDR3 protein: CASSPNSISTEAFF. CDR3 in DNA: TGTGCCAGCAGCCCTAACTCAATTTCCACTGAAGCTTTCTTT.

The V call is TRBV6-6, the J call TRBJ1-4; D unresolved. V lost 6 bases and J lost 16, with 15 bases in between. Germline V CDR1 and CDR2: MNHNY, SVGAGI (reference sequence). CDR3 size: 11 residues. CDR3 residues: CASSRGPGQFF. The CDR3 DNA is TGTGCCAGCAGCCGAGGACCAGGCCAGTTTTTT.

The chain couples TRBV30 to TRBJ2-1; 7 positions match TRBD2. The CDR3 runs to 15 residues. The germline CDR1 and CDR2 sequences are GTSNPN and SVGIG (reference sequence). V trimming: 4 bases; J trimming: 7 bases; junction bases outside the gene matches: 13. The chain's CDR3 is CAWKAGGSTWNEQFF. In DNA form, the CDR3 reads TGTGCCTGGAAAGCCGGCGGGAGTACTTGGAATGAGCAGTTCTTC.

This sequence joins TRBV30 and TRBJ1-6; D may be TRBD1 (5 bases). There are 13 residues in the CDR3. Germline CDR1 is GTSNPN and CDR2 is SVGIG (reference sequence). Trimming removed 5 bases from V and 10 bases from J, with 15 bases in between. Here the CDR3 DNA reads TGTGCCTGGTCGGGGGGTAATCGATCACCCCTCCACTTT. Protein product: CAWSGGNRSPLHF.

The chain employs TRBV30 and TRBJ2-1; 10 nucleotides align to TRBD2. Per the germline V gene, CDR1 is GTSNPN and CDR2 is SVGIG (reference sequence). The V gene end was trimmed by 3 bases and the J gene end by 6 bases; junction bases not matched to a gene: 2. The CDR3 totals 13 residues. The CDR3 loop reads CAWRVAGGNEQFF. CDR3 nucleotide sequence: TGTGCCTGGAGGGTAGCGGGAGGCAATGAGCAGTTCTTC.

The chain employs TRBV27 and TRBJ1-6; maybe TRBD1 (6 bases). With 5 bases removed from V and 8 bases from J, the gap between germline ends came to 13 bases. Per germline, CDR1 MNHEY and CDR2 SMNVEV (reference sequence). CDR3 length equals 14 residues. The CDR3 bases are TGTGCCAGCAGTGACAGGTGGCCCTATTCACCCCTCCACTTT. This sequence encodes CASSDRWPYSPLHF.

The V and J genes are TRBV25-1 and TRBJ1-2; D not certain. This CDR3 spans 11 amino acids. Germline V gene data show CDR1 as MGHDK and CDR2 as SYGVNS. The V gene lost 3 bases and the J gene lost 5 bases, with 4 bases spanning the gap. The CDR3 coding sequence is TGTGCCAGCAGTGAGGAGTATGGCTACACCTTC. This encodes CASSEEYGYTF.

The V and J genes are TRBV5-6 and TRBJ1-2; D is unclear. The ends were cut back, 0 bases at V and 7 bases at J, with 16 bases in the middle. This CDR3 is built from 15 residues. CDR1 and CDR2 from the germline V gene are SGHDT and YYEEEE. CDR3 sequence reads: CASSLDLPNSAGYTF. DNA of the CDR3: TGTGCCAGCAGCTTGGATCTTCCCAATTCGGCTGGCTACACCTTC.

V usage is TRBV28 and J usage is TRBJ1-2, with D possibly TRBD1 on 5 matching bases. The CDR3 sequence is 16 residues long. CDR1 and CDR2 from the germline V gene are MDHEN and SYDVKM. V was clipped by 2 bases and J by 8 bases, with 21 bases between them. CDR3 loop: CASSLPHGTALGGYTF. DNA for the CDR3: TGTGCCAGCAGTTTACCCCACGGGACTGCCCTAGGGGGCTACACCTTC.

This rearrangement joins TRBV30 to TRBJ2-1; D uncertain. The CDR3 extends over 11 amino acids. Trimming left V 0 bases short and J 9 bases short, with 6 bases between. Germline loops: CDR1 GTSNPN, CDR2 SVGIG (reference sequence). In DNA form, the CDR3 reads TGTGCCTGGAGTGTAATCGCTGAGCAGTTCTTC. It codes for CAWSVIAEQFF. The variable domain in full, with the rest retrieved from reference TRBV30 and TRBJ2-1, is SQTIHQWPATLVQPVGSPLSLECTVEGTSNPNLYWYRQAAGRGLQLLFYSVGIGQISSEVPQNLSASRPQDRQFILSSKKLLLSDSGFYLCAWSVIAEQFFGPGTRLTVL.